This T cell receptor (beta chain) originates from a study of T cell repertoires in cytomegalovirus infection (dated by TCRdb to about 2019). With regard to the full study: The HLA type of each donor mattered for the analysis, because public TCR beta signatures pointed to carriage of CMV infection along with the matching HLA type.

Points the paper makes about the study in general: The ex vivo response was dominated by HLA-C-restricted CMV-specific TCR beta clonotypes, which also provided the single most frequent clonotype in two of eight donors. Cumulative frequency of public TCR beta family members discriminated carriers of CMV infection plus the relevant HLA type in this cohort and an independent approximately 340-donor cohort.

After removal of 1 base from V and 12 bases from J, the junction retains 5 bases not matched to a gene. The germline V gene yields LGHNA for CDR1 and YNFKEQ for CDR2. The CDR3 runs 13 residues from the cysteine to the phenylalanine. Of the read, only the CDR3 DNA is kept; its 39 bases are in frame from base 1. About this clonotype itself: This clone's antigen is unknown. No per-base quality is available; no much larger clone lies one base away.

The data were produced on an Illumina HiSeq 1500. The public sequencing data were trimmed at Q25 with fastp and processed into clonotypes with MiXCR by TCRdb, which kept only in-frame beta chains. Duplicate CDR3 protein sequences are folded into a single record with the most common DNA and genes. Recorded for this sample are 400,000 to 550,000 distinct CDR3 sequences; 11% of them occurred a single time. More than 8.5% of the sample comes from the top ten. The rearranged chain carries TRBV4-2 and TRBJ2-1, and 8 junction bases match TRBD2. This TCR came from a human donor in good health (CMV status not recorded). Some clones in this sample may be carry-over from other donors' samples. What was sequenced was PBMCs. DNA sequence: TGTGCCAGCAGCCAAGTACTAGCGGTCGGGCAGTTCTTC. Protein translation: CASSQVLAVGQFF.